The rows below give T cell receptor beta chains drawn from one sample of a study of blood T cell repertoires in COVID-19. Using immunoSEQ multiplex PCR, the repertoire was profiled, and TCRdb retains in-frame clones only, with some absent. The sample shows 350,000 to 450,000 clones, around 85% of them seen only once. The sample comprised peripheral blood. These receptors were taken from a woman between 18 and 30 years old with acute or convalescent COVID-19. Both conserved end residues are part of each CDR3. A D gene is named only where the DNA matches it firmly.

>TRBJ1-3|NA|TRBV28
CASRSPGVGGNTIYF
TGTGCCAGCAGGTCTCCCGGGGTGGGTGGAAACACCATATATTTT
>TRBJ2-7|NA|TRBV10-2
CASSSGTGLYEQYF
TGCGCCAGCAGTTCCGGGACGGGACTCTACGAGCAGTACTTC
>TRBJ2-5|TRBD2|TRBV24-1
CATSEALAGETQYF
TGTGCCACCAGCGAAGCACTAGCGGGCGAGACCCAGTACTTC
>TRBJ2-5|TRBD1|TRBV7-2
CASSLRTGLQETQYF
TGTGCCAGCAGCTTAAGGACAGGATTACAAGAGACCCAGTACTTC
>TRBJ2-1|NA|TRBV7-2
CASSLTSPGPGGEQFF
TGTGCCAGCAGCTTAACCTCGCCGGGACCAGGGGGGGAGCAGTTCTTC
>TRBJ1-4|NA|TRBV28
CASSRPTSGQWEKLFF
TGTGCCAGCAGTCGCCCCACCAGCGGACAGTGGGAAAAACTGTTTTTT
>TRBJ2-7|TRBD1|TRBV7-9
CASSSWDRVNEQYF
TGTGCCAGCAGCTCGTGGGACAGGGTAAACGAGCAGTACTTC
>TRBJ2-5|TRBD2|TRBV5-1
CASSLGLAFDRGGQETQYF
TGCGCCAGCAGCTTGGGACTAGCGTTCGACCGAGGGGGCCAAGAGACCCAGTACTTC
>TRBJ1-1|NA|TRBV12-3/TRBV12-4
CASSWASAFF
TGTGCCAGCAGTTGGGCCTCGGCTTTCTTT
>TRBJ2-1|TRBD2|TRBV9
CASSSGLAGGPNYNEQFF
TGTGCCAGCAGCTCTGGACTAGCGGGAGGGCCGAACTACAATGAGCAGTTCTTC